Following are 6 T cell receptor beta chains from one sample sequenced in a study of identical twins. One entry per CDR3 protein, called by TCRdb with MiXCR from the 5' RACE reads. Among about 890,000 distinct CDR3 sequences listed, 9% to 15% were seen once. These sequences were also reported in another study, on yellow fever vaccine responses in identical twins.

The source material was PBMCs. Receptors originate from a young woman in good health.

This clonotype was counted between two and nine times. The chain links TRBV20-1 to TRBJ1-5, with a weak D call TRBD1 (5 bases). The CDR3 runs 14 residues. In germline, CDR1 is DFQATT, CDR2 SNEGSKA (reference sequence). V was clipped by 2 bases and J by 7 bases, with 15 bases between them. The CDR3 bases are TGCAGTGCTAGACCGGGACTGATGGGACAGCCCCAGCATTTT. It is translated as CSARPGLMGQPQHF.

There are many counts of this clonotype. V and J are TRBV12-3 or TRBV12-4 and TRBJ2-7; D gene uncertain. Trimming removed 3 bases from V and 2 bases from J, with 11 bases in between. The CDR3 runs 14 residues. DNA of the CDR3: TGTGCCAGCAGTTTTCGCGCAGTAGCCTACGAGCAGTACTTC. Its protein product is CASSFRAVAYEQYF.

The chain couples TRBV29-1 to TRBJ2-5; D is unclear. The CDR3 is 11 residues long. Trimming took 2 bases from V and 5 from J, leaving 6 bases between them. CDR1 and CDR2 (germline): SQVTM, ANQGSEA. In DNA form, the CDR3 reads TGCAGCGTTGAATATCGGGAGACCCAGTACTTC. It encodes CSVEYRETQYF. Based on the CDR3 plus reference TRBV29-1 and TRBJ2-5, the full variable domain is SAVISQKPSRDICQRGTSLTIQCQVDSQVTMMFWYRQQPGQSLTLIATANQGSEATYESGFVIDKFPISRPNLTFSTLTVSNMSPEDSSIYLCSVEYRETQYFGPGTRLLVL.

The chain joins TRBV2 to TRBJ1-1, with 8 bases lining up with TRBD1. Germline CDR1 and CDR2: SNHLY and FYNNEI. The trim removed 10 bases at V and 2 bases at J, leaving 6 bases unmatched. The CDR3 extends over 13 amino acids. DNA of the CDR3: TGTGCCACCCAGGACAGGGAAAACACTGAAGCTTTCTTT. It encodes CATQDRENTEAFF.

This chain joins TRBV28 and TRBJ2-1; the D gene is possibly TRBD2 (6 bases). The CDR3 sequence is 19 residues long. Germline CDR1 MDHEN, CDR2 SYDVKM. The V and J ends lost 6 bases and 4 bases respectively, with 28 bases between them. CDR3 region: CASSLRGIDWKVGYNEQFF. The CDR3 region has the DNA TGTGCCAGCAGCTTACGGGGGATCGATTGGAAGGTCGGGTACAATGAGCAGTTCTTC.

This clonotype has only a few counts. The chain employs TRBV7-2 and TRBJ2-7; D unclear. Germline-derived CDR1 and CDR2 are SGHTA and FQGNSA. The ends were cut back, 5 bases at V and 4 bases at J, with 12 bases in the middle. CDR3 length: 13 residues. CDR3 bases: TGTGCCAGCAGCGGCTGGGTTCTATACGAGCAGTACTTC. It specifies CASSGWVLYEQYF.